The clone carrying this T cell receptor (beta chain) occurred many times. Its antigen is not known. cDNA molecules carried unique molecular identifiers, and template switching added a universal primer site. Each CDR3 protein gets one entry after TCRdb re-called the 5' RACE reads with MiXCR. The sample contains a few hundred thousand distinct CDR3 sequences, more than 9% of which appear only once. These data belong to a study of identical twins. Regarding the study as a whole: Low generation probability was overrepresented in out-of-frame alpha sequences shared by twins. Models, which agreed with sharing between unrelated individuals, nonetheless underestimated the out-of-frame TCR alpha sharing seen in monozygotic twins. Excess twin sharing in beta out-of-frame sequences was weaker.

The germline V and J ends were trimmed by 2 bases and 7 bases, with 11 bases remaining between them. Germline CDR1 reads LGHDT; CDR2 reads YNNKEL (reference sequence). This CDR3 region has 14 residues. Another study also made use of these data, one on yellow fever vaccine responses in identical twins.

The TCR was taken from a woman aged 18-29 years in good health. The material sequenced was PBMCs. This sequence joins TRBV3-1 and TRBJ1-4; no clear D. DNA for the CDR3: TGTGCCAGCAGCCAACAGCGGCGCGGTGAAAAACTGTTTTTT. This encodes CASSQQRRGEKLFF.